The rows below give T cell receptor beta chains drawn from one sample of a study of T cell responses to AZD1222 COVID-19 vaccine. Sequenced by immunoSEQ multiplex PCR; TCRdb stores in-frame clones only, minus some. The sample lists 90,000 to 100,000 clones, about 89% occurring once. The sequencing used peripheral blood, collected on day 0 of AZD1222 vaccination. The receptors come from an adult in good health. CDR3s include the opening cysteine and the closing phenylalanine or tryptophan. The D gene is left open where the match is weak. Clone size is given for some rows only: seen once, a few or many times, or a class if the clone is expanded.

v_call	cdr3_length	d_call	j_call	clone_size	cdr3_aa	cdr3_nt
TRBV7-9	15	TRBD1	TRBJ1-3	.	CASSLVGTAGNTIYF	TGTGCCAGCAGCTTAGTCGGGACAGCTGGAAACACCATATATTTT
TRBV7-2	15	.	TRBJ2-3	.	CASSYTGGFTDTQYF	TGTGCCAGCAGCTACACGGGGGGCTTCACAGATACGCAGTATTTT
TRBV11-2	17	TRBD2	TRBJ2-3	.	CASSSPRLAGEPDTQYF	TGTGCCAGCAGCTCCCCCAGACTAGCGGGGGAACCAGATACGCAGTATTTT
TRBV2	13	TRBD1	TRBJ1-1	.	CASRTGVNTEAFF	TGTGCCAGCAGGACAGGGGTAAATACTGAAGCTTTCTTT
TRBV5-1	14	.	TRBJ1-1	.	CASFLDSDGAEAFF	TGCGCCAGCTTCCTCGACTCCGATGGCGCTGAAGCTTTCTTT
TRBV2	14	TRBD2	TRBJ2-1	.	CASYGGGPYNEQFF	TGTGCCAGCTATGGGGGGGGACCCTACAATGAGCAGTTCTTC
TRBV9	15	.	TRBJ1-1	.	CASSVGSGLNTEAFF	TGTGCCAGCAGCGTAGGATCGGGGCTGAACACTGAAGCTTTCTTT
TRBV3-1/TRBV3-2	14	.	TRBJ1-2	.	CASSQDGRLIGYTF	TGTGCCAGCAGCCAAGACGGGCGGTTAATTGGCTACACCTTC
TRBV7-2	17	TRBD2	TRBJ2-5	.	CASSHHRSGNSPGTQYF	TGTGCCAGCAGCCACCACCGGAGCGGGAACTCCCCCGGGACCCAGTACTTC
TRBV6-5	15	TRBD1	TRBJ1-4	once	CASSSRTGTFEKLFF	TGTGCCAGCAGCTCCCGGACAGGGACTTTTGAAAAACTGTTTTTT
TRBV2	12	.	TRBJ1-3	.	CASTGTGNTIYF	TGTGCCAGCACCGGGACTGGAAACACCATATATTTT
TRBV18	13	.	TRBJ2-7	.	CASSPEGGDEQYF	TGTGCCAGCTCACCAGAGGGAGGCGACGAGCAGTACTTC
TRBV4-3	18	.	TRBJ2-6	.	CASSQDAPRGAGANVLTF	TGCGCCAGCAGCCAAGACGCTCCACGGGGCGCTGGGGCCAACGTCCTGACTTTC
TRBV9	13	.	TRBJ2-3	.	CASSARLGDTQYF	TGTGCCAGCAGCGCGCGACTGGGAGATACGCAGTATTTT
TRBV6-6	12	.	TRBJ2-7	.	CATSPVSYEQYF	TGTGCCACCTCACCGGTATCCTACGAGCAGTACTTC
TRBV20-1	11	.	TRBJ2-5	.	CSAPTLGTQYF	TGCAGTGCTCCTACCCTGGGGACCCAGTACTTC
TRBV21-1	13	.	TRBJ1-2	.	CASTPVGGYGYTF	TGTGCCAGCACTCCTGTTGGGGGCTATGGCTACACCTTC
TRBV9	18	.	TRBJ1-1	.	CASSVGGTPDSMNTEAFF	TGTGCCAGCAGCGTAGGGGGAACGCCGGACAGCATGAACACTGAAGCTTTCTTT
TRBV15	13	.	TRBJ2-3	.	CATSSGGTDTQYF	TGTGCCACCAGCTCGGGGGGCACAGATACGCAGTATTTT
TRBV28	15	.	TRBJ2-2	.	CASRRDLTNTGELFF	TGTGCCAGCAGACGAGACCTCACGAACACCGGGGAGCTGTTTTTT
TRBV28	14	.	TRBJ1-3	.	CASSNRAPGNTIYF	TGTGCCAGCAGTAACAGGGCTCCTGGAAACACCATATATTTT
TRBV19	15	.	TRBJ2-7	.	CASSHRSQALYEQYF	TGTGCCAGCTCGCACAGGTCCCAAGCCCTCTACGAGCAGTACTTC
TRBV4-3	15	.	TRBJ1-1	.	CASSQDPRGSLKAFF	TGCGCCAGCAGCCAAGATCCCCGGGGCTCGTTAAAAGCTTTCTTT
TRBV27	12	.	TRBJ2-1	.	CASSLRRNEQFF	TGTGCCAGCAGTTTACGGCGGAATGAGCAGTTCTTC
TRBV7-2	13	.	TRBJ1-1	few	CASSSNRATEAFF	TGTGCCAGCAGCTCTAACAGGGCCACTGAAGCTTTCTTT
TRBV7-9	16	TRBD1	TRBJ1-1	.	CASSLRGTGGATEAFF	TGTGCCAGCAGCTTGAGGGGGACAGGGGGTGCCACTGAAGCTTTCTTT
TRBV28	14	.	TRBJ1-5	.	CASRAGTSNQPQHF	TGTGCCAGCAGGGCCGGGACAAGCAATCAGCCCCAGCATTTT
TRBV2	14	.	TRBJ1-3	.	CASSDGRRGDTIYF	TGTGCCAGCAGTGACGGGAGGCGGGGAGACACCATATATTTT
TRBV13	14	.	TRBJ1-1	.	CASSTAGVSTEAFF	TGTGCCAGCAGCACGGCAGGGGTTTCCACTGAAGCTTTCTTT
TRBV15	17	.	TRBJ1-1	.	CATSRGKGTGMNTEAFF	TGTGCCACCAGCAGGGGGAAAGGGACGGGGATGAACACTGAAGCTTTCTTT
TRBV7-9	14	.	TRBJ1-1	.	CASRPTGMNTEAFF	TGTGCCAGCAGACCAACAGGAATGAACACTGAAGCTTTCTTT
TRBV7-2	15	.	TRBJ1-5	.	CASSLAGQLNQPQHF	TGTGCCAGCAGCTTAGCAGGACAGCTGAATCAGCCCCAGCATTTT
TRBV28	14	.	TRBJ1-1	.	CASRSTGMNTEAFF	TGTGCCAGCAGAAGTACAGGAATGAACACTGAAGCTTTCTTT
TRBV7-6	15	.	TRBJ2-3	once	CASSLGLISTDTQYF	TGTGCCAGCAGCTTGGGCCTTATCAGCACAGATACGCAGTATTTT
TRBV27	13	.	TRBJ1-2	.	CASSFRPAYGYTF	TGTGCCAGCAGTTTCCGGCCCGCCTATGGCTACACCTTC